What follows describes a single TCR beta chain. Its cognate antigen is unknown. This specimen belongs to a study of T cell responses to AZD1222 COVID-19 vaccine. Overall study findings and caveats: Repertoire sampling was restricted to post-peak T cell response timepoints.

Generated by immunoSEQ multiplex PCR, the TCRdb table keeps only in-frame clones and is missing some. Among more than 110,000 clones listed, approximately 92% were seen once. Germline lookup yields CDR1 LNHDA and CDR2 SQIVND (reference sequence). CDR3 size: 14 residues. V was shortened by 5 bases and J by 3 bases, with 14 bases between the two germline ends. V gene TRBV19 combines with J gene TRBJ2-7; D may be TRBD1 or TRBD2 (5 bases each). The material was peripheral blood, obtained on day 0 of AZD1222 vaccination. The TCR sequence derives from an adult in good health. This CDR3 is CASSPGTYNYEQYF. The CDR3 bases are TGTGCCAGTAGTCCCGGGACCTACAACTACGAGCAGTACTTC. Based on the CDR3 plus reference TRBV19 and TRBJ2-7, the full variable domain is DGGITQSPKYLFRKEGQNVTLSCEQNLNHDAMYWYRQDPGQGLRLIYYSQIVNDFQKGDIAEGYSVSREKKESFPLTVTSAQKNPTAFYLCASSPGTYNYEQYFGPGTRLTVT.